What follows is one T cell receptor beta chain and its context. The CDR3 has 17 residues. Germline CDR1 LGHNA, CDR2 YNFKEQ. J lost 4 bases, V lost 3 bases, and 10 bases had no gene match. Every patient had mismatch repair deficiency by PCR or immunohistochemistry. The data were obtained in a study of PD-1 blockade in mismatch repair-deficient tumors. Sequenced by immunoSEQ multiplex PCR; TCRdb stores in-frame clones only, minus some. The sample carries around 130,000 clones, almost 90% recorded once. Specimen: peripheral blood, collected roughly 67 weeks after starting pembrolizumab. The source is an adult with mismatch repair-deficient cancer. The rearrangement uses TRBV4-2 and TRBJ2-1; 9 positions agree with TRBD1. The CDR3 sequence: CASSQVTGTGLYNEQFF. CDR3 DNA sequence: TGTGCCAGCAGCCAGGTGACCGGGACAGGGCTTTACAATGAGCAGTTCTTC.